These T cell receptor beta chains were read from a single sample in a study of TIL therapy for anti-PD-1-resistant metastatic lung cancer. Repertoires were generated with immunoSEQ multiplex PCR, while TCRdb's copy carries only in-frame clones and drops some. The table has just over 20,000 clones, about 79% seen once; the top ten hold around 7.8%. Sequenced material: blood, taken at baseline. These receptors all come from a person aged 25 to 85 with non-small cell lung cancer. Each CDR3 is given with its conserved first and last residue.

V: TRBV5-5; J: TRBJ1-2; CDR3: CASSLSWRNYGYTF
V: TRBV11-2; J: TRBJ2-7; CDR3: CASSLDVGDFSYEQYF
V: TRBV7-2; J: TRBJ2-7; CDR3: CASSLVGDRGLYEQYF
V: TRBV6-1; J: TRBJ1-5; CDR3: CASSEGHPQHF
V: TRBV2; J: TRBJ2-5; CDR3: CASRRGGDSAETQYF
V: TRBV28; J: TRBJ2-2; CDR3: CASGTVGELFF
V: TRBV7-2; J: TRBJ1-4; CDR3: CASSFQIATNEKLFF
V: TRBV19; J: TRBJ2-7; CDR3: CASSFPGLSYEQYF
V: TRBV9; J: TRBJ2-7; CDR3: CASSVGGTPTYEQYF
V: TRBV25-1; J: TRBJ2-7; CDR3: CASILGRGGHSYEQYF
V: TRBV5-6; J: TRBJ2-5; CDR3: CASSLGLAGQETQYF
V: TRBV10-2; J: TRBJ1-5; CDR3: CASSDRESNQPQHF
V: TRBV28; J: TRBJ2-2; CDR3: CASSSPGGRGTGELFF
V: TRBV6-6; J: TRBJ1-2; CDR3: CASSRTGVGDYGYTF
V: TRBV5-1; J: TRBJ1-2; CDR3: CASSLDGTGTYGYTF
V: TRBV27; J: TRBJ2-7; CDR3: CASSKPGAEQYF
V: TRBV7-6; J: TRBJ2-5; CDR3: CASSSLVASSQETQYF
V: TRBV10-3; J: TRBJ1-5; CDR3: CAIKGQGAQPQHF
V: TRBV5-1; J: TRBJ2-7; CDR3: CASSSPTAYEQYF
V: TRBV6-1; J: TRBJ2-2; CDR3: CASTLAGGGTGELFF
V: TRBV6-1; J: TRBJ1-6; CDR3: CASSEEETGHSPLHF
V: TRBV10-2; J: TRBJ1-2; CDR3: CASTGGRTDGYTF
V: TRBV7-2; J: TRBJ2-5; CDR3: CASSWVNGETQYF
V: TRBV15; J: TRBJ1-5; CDR3: CATSTGPADNQPQHF
V: TRBV2; J: TRBJ1-4; CDR3: CASSDFIWESNEKLFF
V: TRBV5-1; J: TRBJ2-1; CDR3: CASSKGLAYYNEQFF
V: TRBV28; J: TRBJ2-1; CDR3: CASSPNWGPTGGWSYNEQFF
V: TRBV29-1; J: TRBJ2-7; CDR3: CSVGTGNYEQYF
V: TRBV6-1; J: -; CDR3: CASSEGTGGPYEQYF
V: TRBV7-2; J: TRBJ2-1; CDR3: CASSFELAPYNEQFF
V: TRBV4-3; J: TRBJ2-5; CDR3: CASSFWTGEGETQYF
V: TRBV9; J: TRBJ1-6; CDR3: CASSNGGQGSSPLHF
V: TRBV25-1; J: TRBJ2-3; CDR3: CASSDAQGDTDTQYF
V: TRBV19; J: TRBJ2-6; CDR3: CATGGVRTSGANVLTF
V: TRBV7-8; J: TRBJ2-1; CDR3: CASSLNEGNEQFF
V: TRBV10-1; J: TRBJ2-7; CDR3: CASSEAGTGSAEQYF
V: TRBV2; J: TRBJ2-5; CDR3: CASSFNSGVTETQYF
V: TRBV7-6; J: TRBJ1-6; CDR3: CASSLVGDSPLHF
V: TRBV19; J: TRBJ2-7; CDR3: CASSIEAGYEQYF
V: TRBV5-1; J: TRBJ2-5; CDR3: CASSVAGEETQYF
V: TRBV5-1; J: TRBJ2-6; CDR3: CASSLDGSGANVLTF
V: TRBV5-8; J: TRBJ1-5; CDR3: CASSLGQGREKQPQHF
V: TRBV6-4; J: TRBJ2-2; CDR3: CASSARDTGELFF
V: TRBV7-8; J: TRBJ2-3; CDR3: CASSPGQGIGTDTQYF
V: TRBV2; J: TRBJ2-7; CDR3: CASSPGQGFYEQYF
V: TRBV29-1; J: TRBJ2-3; CDR3: CSVARGLADTQYF